Below, 22 T cell receptor beta chains from the same sample are listed, as sequenced in a study of blood T cell repertoires in COVID-19. Here immunoSEQ multiplex PCR was the method, and the copy in TCRdb shows in-frame clones only, minus some. The table has about 260,000 clones, 75% to 90% seen once. The sequenced sample consisted of peripheral blood. These TCRs come from a woman in her forties who had recovered from COVID-19.

J is TRBJ1-1 and V is TRBV6-5; D ambiguous. The CDR3 has 11 amino acids. V was pared by 5 bases and J by 4 bases, with 5 bases between. Germline V gene sequence: CDR1 MNHEY, CDR2 SVGAGI. The CDR3 reads CASSRGTEAFF. For the CDR3, the DNA is TGTGCCAGCAGTCGGGGCACTGAAGCTTTCTTT.

V and J are TRBV9 and TRBJ1-6; weak D call: TRBD1 (5 bases). CDR1 SGDLS and CDR2 YYNGEE come from the germline V gene. This CDR3 region has 14 residues. Trimming stripped 3 bases from V and 7 bases from J, with 11 bases between. The CDR3 nucleotides are TGTGCCAGCAGCGGGGGCGGCGTGAATTCACCCCTCCACTTT. It translates to CASSGGGVNSPLHF.

J is TRBJ1-4 and V is TRBV19; tentative D call: TRBD1 (5 bases). This CDR3 has 15 amino acids. Trimming pared 5 bases from V and 4 bases from J, leaving 14 bases between. In germline, CDR1 is LNHDA, CDR2 SQIVND (reference sequence). CDR3: CASSFLQAINEKLFF. CDR3 in DNA: TGTGCCAGTAGTTTCCTACAGGCGATTAATGAAAAACTGTTTTTT.

In this sample, this clone turned up a few times. The chain joins TRBV7-6 to TRBJ2-7; 10 bases fit TRBD1. The CDR3 is 14 residues long. V was pared by 4 bases and J by 3 bases, with 3 bases of the junction left unmatched. Germline CDR1 SGHVS, CDR2 FNYEAQ. The CDR3: CASSWGDRGYEQYF. The CDR3 bases are TGTGCCAGCAGCTGGGGGGACAGGGGCTACGAGCAGTACTTC.

The genes are TRBV7-2 and TRBJ1-1; 7 bases line up with TRBD1. The CDR3 runs to 15 residues. Trimming cost V 1 base and J 2 bases; bases outside gene matches: 4. Germline V CDR1 and CDR2: SGHTA, FQGNSA. The CDR3 nucleotides are TGTGCCAGCAGCTTAGTGGGACAGACTAACACTGAAGCTTTCTTT. Translating gives CASSLVGQTNTEAFF.

The chain uses TRBV7-8 and TRBJ2-1; 8 bases align to TRBD1. V lost 5 bases and J lost 10; bases outside the gene matches: 7. The CDR3 contains 13 residues. In germline, CDR1 is SGHVS, CDR2 FQNEAQ. CDR3 region: CASSLGYRGEQFF. DNA for the CDR3: TGTGCCAGCAGCCTGGGCTACAGGGGGGAGCAGTTCTTC.

This chain connects TRBV7-8 to TRBJ2-5; D not resolved. The CDR3 contains 11 residues. Germline CDR1 is SGHVS and CDR2 is FQNEAQ. The germline V and J ends were trimmed by 5 bases and 2 bases, with 3 bases remaining between them. The CDR3 DNA reads as TGTGCCAGCAGCCCGCAAGAGACCCAGTACTTC. Amino acids: CASSPQETQYF.

The chain carries TRBV7-9 and TRBJ1-2; D is perhaps TRBD1 (5 bases). The CDR3 extends over 17 amino acids. The germline CDR1 and CDR2 sequences are SEHNR and FQNEAQ (reference sequence). V shed 5 bases and J shed 1 base, with 20 bases lying between them. CDR3 sequence: CASSPTGGVHFNYGYTF. Here the CDR3 DNA reads TGTGCCAGCAGCCCCACCGGGGGGGTCCATTTTAACTATGGCTACACCTTC.

The rearrangement uses TRBV13 and TRBJ2-7; 8 bases align to TRBD2. The junction had 2 bases not matched to a gene; V was cut back by 1 base and J by 0 bases. Germline assignment: CDR1 PRHDT and CDR2 FYEKMQ (reference sequence). There are 15 residues in the CDR3. CDR3 nucleotide sequence: TGTGCCAGCAGCTTAGCCGGGGGGGTCTCCTACGAGCAGTACTTC. It encodes CASSLAGGVSYEQYF.

This sequence joins TRBV11-2 and TRBJ1-2, with TRBD1 matching 10 bases. This CDR3 has 14 amino acids. Germline V CDR1 and CDR2: SGHAT, FQNNGV. V dropped 3 bases and J dropped 8; count of bases not matched to a gene: 6. CDR3 amino acids: CASSLGQGTGGYTF. The CDR3 region has the DNA TGTGCCAGCAGCTTGGGACAGGGGACGGGGGGCTACACCTTC.

This clone was counted a single time. The chain employs TRBV7-2 and TRBJ2-3, with 9 bases matching TRBD2. The CDR3 length is 18 residues. Per germline, CDR1 SGHTA and CDR2 FQGNSA. V shed 2 bases and J 2 bases; nucleotides not matched to a gene: 11. CDR3 sequence: CASSLTPGLAGATDTQYF. Written as DNA, the CDR3 is TGTGCCAGCAGCTTAACCCCCGGGTTAGCGGGGGCCACAGATACGCAGTATTTT.

The rearrangement joins TRBV6-5 to TRBJ2-4, with D perhaps matching TRBD1 (5 bases). Germline values: CDR1 MNHEY, CDR2 SVGAGI. Trimming removed 2 bases from V and 7 bases from J, with 18 bases in between. The CDR3 loop spans 16 amino acids. The chain's CDR3 is CASSYDGRPKGNIQYF. The CDR3 bases are TGTGCCAGCAGTTACGACGGTCGCCCTAAGGGGAACATTCAGTACTTC.

The J gene is TRBJ2-7, the V gene TRBV6-5; a possible D gene is TRBD2 (5 bases). The CDR3 totals 14 residues. Between the trimmed V and J ends, which lost 6 bases and 2 bases, there was a span of 14 bases. Per germline, CDR1 MNHEY and CDR2 SVGAGI. CDR3 residues: CASRPPEGPYEQYF. CDR3 in DNA: TGTGCCAGCAGGCCCCCAGAGGGCCCCTACGAGCAGTACTTC.

J is TRBJ1-1 and V is TRBV3-1 (or the pseudogene TRBV3-2); TRBD1 is a possible D gene (5 bases). Germline V gene data show CDR1 as LGHDT and CDR2 as YNNKEL (reference sequence). Trimming pared 7 bases from V and 0 bases from J, leaving 15 bases between. This CDR3 comprises 15 residues. CDR3 residues: CASTWGEGMNTEAFF. The CDR3 DNA reads as TGTGCCAGCACCTGGGGGGAGGGAATGAACACTGAAGCTTTCTTT.

V and J are TRBV6-6 and TRBJ2-3; no definite D call. Trimming removed 10 bases from V and 4 bases from J, with 15 bases in between. CDR1 is MNHNY, CDR2 SVGAGI, per germline (reference sequence). The CDR3 is 13 residues long. The CDR3 sequence is CATSARLSDTQYF. As DNA, the CDR3 is TGTGCCACCTCTGCCCGACTTTCAGATACGCAGTATTTT.

The J gene is TRBJ1-1, the V gene TRBV6-1; 8 bases line up with TRBD1. This CDR3 has 14 residues. The V segment lost 3 bases and the J segment 1 base; nucleotides outside the gene matches: 1. Germline CDR1 and CDR2: MNHNS and SASEGT. CDR3 amino acids: CASSEGTGNTEAFF. CDR3 DNA: TGTGCCAGCAGTGAGGGGACAGGGAACACTGAAGCTTTCTTT.

This chain uses TRBV19 with TRBJ2-2; D call uncertain. The CDR3 runs to 20 residues. The germline V gene has CDR1 LNHDA and CDR2 SQIVND (reference sequence). V was trimmed by 1 base and J by 1 base, leaving 22 bases between them. The CDR3 DNA reads as TGTGCCAGTAGTATAGGTCGATTACTGCTAGTCGAAGGGAACACCGGGGAGCTGTTTTTT. Its protein product is CASSIGRLLLVEGNTGELFF.

The rearrangement joins TRBV4-3 to TRBJ2-1; the match to TRBD2 covers 7 bases. Trimming removed 4 bases from V and 5 bases from J; junction bases left unmatched: 14. Germline V gene sequence: CDR1 LGHNA, CDR2 YSLEER. The CDR3 contains 17 residues. As DNA, the CDR3 is TGCGCCAGCAGCCGCCACCTTCCTGCGGGGGATGACAATGAGCAGTTCTTC. Its protein product is CASSRHLPAGDDNEQFF.

About this clone itself: This CDR3 is also generated by other DNA sequences in the sample. The V call is TRBV3-1 (or the pseudogene TRBV3-2), the J call TRBJ2-5; 10 bases are shared with TRBD1. Germline V gene data show CDR1 as LGHDT and CDR2 as YNNKEL (reference sequence). J was trimmed by 5 bases and V by 1 base; bases with no gene match: 1. This CDR3 has 14 amino acids. The CDR3 sequence is CASSQGTGGETQYF. CDR3 bases: TGTGCCAGCAGCCAAGGGACAGGGGGGGAGACCCAGTACTTC.

J is TRBJ1-1 and V is TRBV7-9; 7 bases map to TRBD1. Germline loops: CDR1 SEHNR, CDR2 FQNEAQ (reference sequence). J lost 2 bases, V lost 5 bases, and 8 bases had no gene match. CDR3 length: 15 amino acids. The CDR3: CASSPRQGINTEAFF. In DNA form, the CDR3 reads TGTGCCAGCAGCCCCCGACAGGGCATCAACACTGAAGCTTTCTTT.

CDR3 residues: CASSDPGEQEQYF. The CDR3 region has the DNA TGCGCCAGCAGTGATCCGGGGGAACAAGAGCAGTACTTC. V gene TRBV10-1 combines with J gene TRBJ2-7; D is perhaps TRBD2 (6 bases). Per the germline V gene, CDR1 is WNHNN and CDR2 is SYGVQD (reference sequence). The CDR3 loop spans 13 amino acids. Trimming stripped 3 bases from V and 7 bases from J, with 13 bases between.

The chain links TRBV5-1 to TRBJ1-3; D is undetermined. The CDR3 is 14 residues long. Germline V CDR1 and CDR2: SGHRS, YFSETQ. V was pared by 4 bases and J by 2 bases, with 10 bases between. This CDR3 reads CASSAAAAGNTIYF. The CDR3 coding sequence is TGCGCCAGCAGCGCCGCCGCGGCTGGAAACACCATATATTTT.